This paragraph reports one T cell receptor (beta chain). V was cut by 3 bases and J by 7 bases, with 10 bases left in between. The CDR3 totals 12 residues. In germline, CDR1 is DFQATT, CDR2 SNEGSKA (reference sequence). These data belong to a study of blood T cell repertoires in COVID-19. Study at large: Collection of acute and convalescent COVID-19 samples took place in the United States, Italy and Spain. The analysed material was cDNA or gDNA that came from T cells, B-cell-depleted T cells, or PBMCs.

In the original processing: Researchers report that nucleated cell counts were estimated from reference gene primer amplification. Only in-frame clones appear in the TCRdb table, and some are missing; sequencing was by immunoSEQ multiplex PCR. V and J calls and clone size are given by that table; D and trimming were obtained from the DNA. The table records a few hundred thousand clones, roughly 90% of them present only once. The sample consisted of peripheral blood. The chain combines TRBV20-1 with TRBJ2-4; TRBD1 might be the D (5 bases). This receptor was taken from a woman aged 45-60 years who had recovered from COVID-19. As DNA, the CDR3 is TGCAGTGCTAGTGGGCCAGGGAACATTCAGTACTTC. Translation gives CSASGPGNIQYF.